This T cell receptor (beta chain) was sequenced in a study of T-cell reconstitution after alpha-beta-depleted transplantation in children (dated by TCRdb to the mid-2010s). About the investigation overall: The study quantitatively tracked T-cell immune reconstitution after TCRalphabeta/CD19-depleted allogeneic hematopoietic cell transplantation in children using TCR repertoire profiling.

V is cut by 6 bases and J by 0 bases, and the space between the germline ends is 15 bases. Via the germline V gene, CDR1 is SGHTA and CDR2 FQGNSA. The CDR3 goes from the cysteine to the phenylalanine over 16 residues. The DNA shown is the 48-base CDR3, in frame from base 1. This clonotype was counted ten times or more. Its antigen is not yet known. Per-base qualities were not stored, and no clone one base away is much larger. Libraries were built with PCR. The reads were generated on an Illumina HiSeq 2500. Molecular barcoding was employed in the preparation of TCR libraries, with unique molecular identifiers being used to normalize TCRbeta repertoire quantification. TCRdb redid the processing of the public reads, applying fastp at Q25 and MiXCR, and retained in-frame beta chains. Duplicate CDR3 protein sequences are folded into a single record with the most common DNA and genes. Within this sample are 200,000 to 250,000 distinct CDR3 sequences, with approximately 9.9% of them counted one time only. The ten top clones hold 5% to 5.5% of the sample.

Sequencing was performed on PBMCs from the stem cell graft donor, taken from the stem cell graft. The TCR was taken from a human donor who donated a stem cell graft to a child with SCID. Here the chain combines TRBV7-2 and TRBJ1-5, with TRBD1 tentatively as D gene (6 bases match). CDR3 loop: CASSGQSLYSNQPQHF. The DNA is as follows: TGTGCCAGCAGTGGACAGTCCCTGTATAGCAATCAGCCCCAGCATTTT.